The entry below describes one T cell receptor (beta chain). Its antigen target is currently unknown. Base qualities are not provided; no much larger clone lies one nucleotide away. According to the germline V gene (reference sequence), CDR1 reads LNHDA and CDR2 reads SQIVND. The CDR3 starts with the cysteine, ends with the phenylalanine, and has 15 residues. Just CDR3 DNA is preserved here, 45 bases in frame from base 1. Trimming removed 5 bases from V and 2 bases from J, leaving 13 bases between the germline ends. These data are taken from a study of blood T cell repertoires in COVID-19 (dated by TCRdb to about 2020). Notes on the research overall: Samples covering the acute and convalescent phases of COVID-19 were provided by collaborators in the United States, Italy and Spain. The prospective study material was composed of cDNA or gDNA derived from T cells, B-cell-depleted T cells, or PBMCs. The dataset comprised deeply sampled blood TCRbeta repertoires from subjects exposed to, actively infected with, or recovered from COVID-19. The repertoires were released in a freely available public database intended as a resource for research on the immune response to SARS-CoV-2. Samples were obtained from the ongoing ImmuneRACE study (first 160 participants) and from about 1,300 subjects provided by 6 global collaborators. Sample metadata almost always included a de-identified subject ID, COVID-19 status, age in years and sex. Where available, HLA class I and class II types were obtained from metadata supplied by the sample provider rather than from assay-based typing.

Findings and caveats that apply to the study as a whole: How much clinical and demographic metadata was included differed by source and by participant, and the metadata was provided uncurated.

Enrolling through a virtual design, the prospective study's participants ranged in age from roughly 18 to 89 years and lived across 20 to 25 United States geographic areas. To assign participants to cohorts, the prospective study relied on clinical history that participants themselves reported in a screening survey and a study questionnaire. A participant counted as exposed if, within 2 weeks of entering the study, that participant had been in contact with someone who had a PCR-confirmed or clinician-diagnosed COVID-19 case. In the prospective study, mobile phlebotomists collected whole blood, serum and a nasopharyngeal or oropharyngeal swab from each participant. Prospective study participants could optionally give additional blood draws and questionnaires over a roughly 2-month period. Prospective study blood samples were shipped either frozen or at room temperature before DNA extraction. The immunoSEQ Assay, a bias-controlled multiplex PCR, was used to amplify TCRbeta CDR3 regions from genomic DNA. Regarding the original processing steps: Within the assay, amplification of reference gene primers was used to estimate how many nucleated cells each sample contained. To quantify the absolute abundance of each unique TCRbeta CDR3 rearrangement, sequence reads were collapsed and filtered. For each sample, productive Simpson clonality was calculated as the square root of Simpson's diversity index across productive rearrangements. The clones in this table, taken by TCRdb from immuneACCESS, are in-frame only. Not every clone is retained; where verified, under half of the shortfall comes from an unresolved V gene, and the cause of the rest is unknown. The V and J calls and the clone size are those of that table, but D and trimming were determined from the DNA. The sample includes under 400,000 clones, with approximately 91% observed a single time. The biggest ten clones account for approximately 1% of the sample.

What was sequenced was PBMCs or T cells enriched from blood (not recorded which). The rearrangement combines TRBV19 with TRBJ1-5; tentative D gene TRBD1, with 5 bases matching. The sequence was collected from a woman aged 25 to 39 who had been exposed to COVID-19. The nucleotide sequence is given as TGTGCCAGTAGTGAGGGGAGGGTTCGCAATCAGCCCCAGCATTTT. Its protein is CASSEGRVRNQPQHF.